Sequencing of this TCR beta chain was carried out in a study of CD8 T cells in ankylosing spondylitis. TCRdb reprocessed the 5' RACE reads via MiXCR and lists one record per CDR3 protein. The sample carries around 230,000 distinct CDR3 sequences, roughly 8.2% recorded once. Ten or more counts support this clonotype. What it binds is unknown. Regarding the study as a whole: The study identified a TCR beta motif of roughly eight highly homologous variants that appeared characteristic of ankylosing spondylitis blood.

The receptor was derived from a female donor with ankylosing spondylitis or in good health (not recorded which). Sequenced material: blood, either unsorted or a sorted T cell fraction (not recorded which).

CDR3 sequence: CASSFTGQGDYGYTF. CDR3 in DNA: TGCGCCAGCAGCTTCACAGGGCAGGGGGACTATGGCTACACCTTC. The chain has TRBV5-1 and TRBJ1-2; 7 nucleotides line up with TRBD1. The CDR3 length is 15 residues. The junction had 7 bases not matched to a gene; V was cut back by 2 bases and J by 3 bases. Germline loops: CDR1 SGHRS, CDR2 YFSETQ.